A single sample gave rise to the 31 T cell receptor beta chains below, sequenced in a study of neoadjuvant anti-PD-1 for oral cavity cancer. Here immunoSEQ multiplex PCR was the method, and the copy in TCRdb shows in-frame clones only, minus some. The sample shows around 81,000 clones, roughly 80% of them seen only once. Specimen: PBMCs, collected before nivolumab (anti-PD-1) treatment. The source of these receptors is a person aged 40-85 years with oral cavity squamous cell carcinoma.

There are a few counts of this clone. The chain employs TRBV30 and TRBJ1-5; D uncertain. This CDR3 is 15 amino acids long. V was shortened by 0 bases and J by 0 bases, with 9 bases between the two germline ends. CDR1 GTSNPN and CDR2 SVGIG come from the germline V gene (reference sequence). CDR3 sequence reads: CAWSVAGSSNQPQHF. The CDR3 DNA sequence: TGTGCCTGGAGTGTAGCGGGAAGTAGCAATCAGCCCCAGCATTTT.

V is TRBV6-1 and J is TRBJ2-7; a possible D gene is TRBD1 (6 bases). The V and J ends lost 1 base and 3 bases respectively, with 16 bases between them. Germline V gene data show CDR1 as MNHNS and CDR2 as SASEGT. The CDR3 covers 16 residues. CDR3 sequence: CASSEVRGTTHYEQYF. The CDR3 DNA is TGTGCCAGCAGTGAAGTACGAGGGACAACCCACTACGAGCAGTACTTC.

This clone has a single count. The CDR3 here is CASSLIAGWQYF. For the CDR3, the DNA is TGTGCCAGCAGCTTAATAGCGGGCTGGCAGTACTTC. The chain links TRBV11-2 to TRBJ2-7, with 7 bases aligning to TRBD2. Per germline, CDR1 SGHAT and CDR2 FQNNGV. This CDR3 comprises 12 residues. Trimming removed 2 bases from V and 9 bases from J; junction bases left unmatched: 4.

There are a few counts of this clone. The chain carries TRBV4-1 and TRBJ2-1; TRBD1 agrees at 12 bases. The CDR3 spans 17 residues. The germline CDR1 and CDR2 sequences are MGHRA and YSYEKL. V was clipped by 0 bases and J by 8 bases; unmatched bases: 8. DNA of the CDR3: TGCGCCAGCAGCCAAGATCGGGACAGGGGGCGCAAGGATGAGCAGTTCTTC. Translation: CASSQDRDRGRKDEQFF.

The chain combines TRBV11-2 with TRBJ2-7; D is uncertain. With 5 bases removed from V and 5 bases from J, the gap between germline ends came to 16 bases. Germline assignment: CDR1 SGHAT and CDR2 FQNNGV. The CDR3 has 14 residues. For the CDR3, the DNA is TGTGCCAGCAGCCCGCAGAGTGGGAACAACGAGCAGTACTTC. It codes for CASSPQSGNNEQYF.

The chain links TRBV15 to TRBJ1-5, with 7 bases that match TRBD1. Losses at the gene ends were 4 bases for V and 5 bases for J; bases not matched to a gene: 11. Germline CDR1 is LNHNV and CDR2 is YYDKDF (reference sequence). The CDR3 runs 16 residues. The CDR3 DNA sequence: TGTGCCACCAGCATCCGGACAGGAACGTACTATCAGCCCCAGCATTTT. Its protein product is CATSIRTGTYYQPQHF.

CDR3 sequence (DNA): TGTGCCAGCAGTGAACCCGGACAGGGGAACACAGATACGCAGTATTTT. Translation gives CASSEPGQGNTDTQYF. The chain is built from TRBV6-1 and TRBJ2-3; 9 bases are shared with TRBD1. Per germline, CDR1 MNHNS and CDR2 SASEGT. This CDR3 is built from 16 residues. The V gene end was trimmed by 2 bases and the J gene end by 2 bases; junction bases not matched to a gene: 5.

This clone appeared a single time. The CDR3 DNA reads as TGCGCCAGCAGCTTCTCTAGCGGAGTTGGGGAGACCCAGTACTTC. Protein sequence: CASSFSSGVGETQYF. The V and J genes are TRBV5-1 and TRBJ2-5; 7 bases are a match to TRBD2. CDR1 is SGHRS and CDR2 is YFSETQ in the germline V gene. After removal of 2 bases from V and 5 bases from J, the junction contained 9 bases not matched to a gene. The CDR3 covers 15 residues. Full variable domain (rest looked up from reference TRBV5-1 and TRBJ2-5): KAGVTQTPRYLIKTRGQQVTLSCSPISGHRSVSWYQQTPGQGLQFLFEYFSETQRNKGNFPGRFSGRQFSNSRSEMNVSTLELGDSALYLCASSFSSGVGETQYFGPGTRLLVL.

In its sample, this clone is medium-sized. The V and J genes are TRBV29-1 and TRBJ1-1, with D hard to call. With 7 bases removed from V and 1 base from J, the gap between germline ends came to 16 bases. Looked up from germline, CDR1 is SQVTM and CDR2 is ANQGSEA. This CDR3 contains 14 residues. The CDR3 DNA follows: TGCAGCGCCTTATCGGGCGGCCCGAACACTGAAGCTTTCTTT. Protein sequence: CSALSGGPNTEAFF.

V and J are TRBV9 and TRBJ2-5; D perhaps matches TRBD1 (6 bases). V lost 7 bases to trimming and J lost 4 bases, with 14 bases between them. CDR3 length: 13 residues. Germline-derived CDR1 and CDR2 are SGDLS and YYNGEE. Here the CDR3 DNA reads TGTGCCAGCTCTTTACAGGGATTAGAGACCCAGTACTTC. This codes for CASSLQGLETQYF.

The rearrangement links TRBV5-4 to TRBJ1-2, with D possibly TRBD1 on 6 matching bases. V was trimmed by 4 bases and J by 2 bases, leaving 15 bases between them. Germline CDR1 is SGHNT and CDR2 is YYREEE (reference sequence). CDR3 size: 15 residues. The CDR3, as DNA: TGTGCCAGCAGCCCACCGGACAGACTGAACTATGGCTACACCTTC. This encodes CASSPPDRLNYGYTF. Variable domain in full (rest from reference TRBV5-4 and TRBJ1-2): ETGVTQSPTHLIKTRGQQVTLRCSSQSGHNTVSWYQQALGQGPQFIFQYYREEENGRGNFPPRFSGLQFPNYSSELNVNALELDDSALYLCASSPPDRLNYGYTFGSGTRLTVV.

V is TRBV6-1 and J is TRBJ1-3, with unresolved D. Germline CDR1 and CDR2: MNHNS and SASEGT. The CDR3 consists of 15 residues. V shed 7 bases and J shed 0 bases, with 13 bases lying between them. The chain's CDR3 is CASIRALSSGNTIYF. As DNA, the CDR3 is TGTGCCAGCATACGGGCCCTGAGCTCTGGAAACACCATATATTTT.

V and J are TRBV5-1 and TRBJ2-5, with 7 bases lining up with TRBD1. Losses at the gene ends were 4 bases for V and 6 bases for J; bases not matched to a gene: 12. The CDR3 is made up of 15 amino acids. Germline CDR1 is SGHRS and CDR2 is YFSETQ. The CDR3 DNA is TGCGCCAGCAGCAGGGACCTACAGGGGACAAAGACCCAGTACTTC. Translation gives CASSRDLQGTKTQYF. Filled out from reference TRBV5-1 and TRBJ2-5, the complete variable domain reads KAGVTQTPRYLIKTRGQQVTLSCSPISGHRSVSWYQQTPGQGLQFLFEYFSETQRNKGNFPGRFSGRQFSNSRSEMNVSTLELGDSALYLCASSRDLQGTKTQYFGPGTRLLVL.

This chain joins TRBV19 and TRBJ2-3; D not resolved. V shed 6 bases and J shed 2 bases, with 18 bases lying between them. Germline V gene sequence: CDR1 LNHDA, CDR2 SQIVND (reference sequence). CDR3 size: 16 residues. CDR3 sequence (DNA): TGTGCCAGTAGGCCCCGAACCACCTCTTCCACAGATACGCAGTATTTT. It is translated as CASRPRTTSSTDTQYF.

This chain joins TRBV29-1 and TRBJ1-3, with 7 bases lining up with TRBD1. CDR3 length: 16 amino acids. Per the germline V gene, CDR1 is SQVTM and CDR2 is ANQGSEA. The ends lost 2 bases at V and 0 bases at J; junction bases unmatched: 7. The chain's CDR3 is CSVETGVSISGNTIYF. The CDR3, as DNA: TGCAGCGTTGAAACAGGGGTCTCAATCTCTGGAAACACCATATATTTT.

The CDR3 sequence is CASSLNPGLAGGSSYNEQFF. DNA of the CDR3: TGTGCCAGCAGCCTAAATCCGGGACTAGCGGGAGGGAGCTCCTACAATGAGCAGTTCTTC. J is TRBJ2-1 and V is TRBV2; 16 bases are a match to TRBD2. The germline gives CDR1 SNHLY, CDR2 FYNNEI. The CDR3 is 20 residues long. Unmatched junction bases numbered 11, after V lost 6 bases and J lost 0 bases.

V gene TRBV5-6 combines with J gene TRBJ2-7, with D maybe TRBD1 (5 bases). Germline V CDR1 and CDR2: SGHDT, YYEEEE. The V end was cut by 0 bases, the J end by 8 bases, with 12 bases between. The CDR3 is 13 residues long. CDR3 in DNA: TGTGCCAGCAGCTTGGACAAGGACATTAAGCAGTACTTC. Encoded protein: CASSLDKDIKQYF.

This CDR3 reads CASSVPTSGGADTQYF. The DNA for the CDR3 is TGTGCCAGCAGCGTGCCCACTAGCGGGGGCGCAGATACGCAGTATTTT. The chain has TRBV5-6 and TRBJ2-3, with 11 bases aligning to TRBD2. With V trimmed by 4 bases and J by 4 bases, 8 bases remained unmatched. Germline CDR1 reads SGHDT; CDR2 reads YYEEEE. This CDR3 contains 16 residues.

In this sample, this clone turned up once. The chain employs TRBV6-1 and TRBJ1-2; D is uncertain. The CDR3 runs to 15 residues. Germline V gene sequence: CDR1 MNHNS, CDR2 SASEGT. Trimming pared 4 bases from V and 6 bases from J, leaving 18 bases between. CDR3 amino acids: CASSAEGVSGDGYTF. For the CDR3, the DNA is TGTGCCAGCAGTGCCGAGGGAGTTAGCGGGGATGGCTACACCTTC.

The chain uses TRBV6-6 and TRBJ2-7; 7 bases match TRBD2. This CDR3 has 15 residues. The junction had 11 bases not matched to a gene; V was cut back by 5 bases and J by 4 bases. In germline, CDR1 is MNHNY, CDR2 SVGAGI (reference sequence). CDR3 coding DNA: TGTGCCAGCAGTAGGGAGGGCGGGCCGATTTACGAGCAGTACTTC. The encoded protein is CASSREGGPIYEQYF.

V gene TRBV29-1 combines with J gene TRBJ2-2; a possible D gene is TRBD1 (5 bases). Trimming pared 5 bases from V and 4 bases from J, leaving 14 bases between. The CDR3 has 14 residues. From germline, CDR1 is SQVTM and CDR2 ANQGSEA. Here the CDR3 DNA reads TGCAGCGTTCCGACAGTAGTGGGCACCGGGGAGCTGTTTTTT. Encoded protein: CSVPTVVGTGELFF.

The sample holds a few counts of this clone. The rearrangement uses TRBV25-1 and TRBJ1-1; unclear D gene. CDR3 length equals 12 residues. Trimming cost V 6 bases and J 6 bases, with 11 bases left between them. The germline CDR1 and CDR2 sequences are MGHDK and SYGVNS. The CDR3 here is CASSLSGSEAFF. The CDR3 DNA follows: TGTGCCAGCAGCTTATCCGGCTCTGAAGCTTTCTTT.

The rearrangement uses TRBV7-9 and TRBJ2-1, with D possibly matching TRBD2 (6 bases). Germline V gives CDR1 SEHNR, CDR2 FQNEAQ (reference sequence). Trimming left V 6 bases short and J 10 bases short, with 19 bases between. The CDR3 contains 14 residues. Here the CDR3 reads CASSLRELPVEQFF. CDR3 nucleotides: TGTGCCAGCAGTCTCCGGGAGTTGCCTGTCGAGCAGTTCTTC.

V gene TRBV28 combines with J gene TRBJ1-4, with 8 bases that match TRBD1. CDR3 length: 17 residues. Germline V gene lookup returns CDR1 MDHEN and CDR2 SYDVKM. The V gene end was trimmed by 6 bases and the J gene end by 1 base; junction bases not matched to a gene: 10. The CDR3 protein is CASSPPTGVKTNEKLFF. The CDR3 region has the DNA TGTGCCAGCAGCCCACCGACAGGGGTGAAAACTAATGAAAAACTGTTTTTT.

The rearrangement uses TRBV5-1 and TRBJ2-5, with TRBD2 matching 11 bases. J gave up 2 bases and V 4 bases, and 7 bases lay outside the gene matches. Germline V gene lookup returns CDR1 SGHRS and CDR2 YFSETQ. This CDR3 spans 16 amino acids. CDR3 protein: CASSLGTSGDQETQYF. CDR3 nucleotides: TGCGCCAGCAGCCTTGGGACTAGCGGCGATCAAGAGACCCAGTACTTC.

This chain links TRBV9 with TRBJ2-7, with 11 bases fitting TRBD2. The ends lost 0 bases at V and 6 bases at J; junction bases unmatched: 5. This CDR3 region has 15 residues. Germline CDR1 is SGDLS and CDR2 is YYNGEE. The CDR3, as DNA: TGTGCCAGCAGCGTAGATGCTAGCGGGAGGCGCGAGCAGTACTTC. Its protein is CASSVDASGRREQYF.

The rearrangement uses TRBV11-3 and TRBJ2-2; no firm D call. There are 14 residues in the CDR3. V shed 0 bases and J shed 5 bases, with 7 bases lying between them. Germline CDR1 SGHNT, CDR2 YENEEA. The CDR3 loop reads CASSLEAATGELFF. CDR3 bases: TGTGCCAGCAGCTTAGAAGCTGCTACCGGGGAGCTGTTTTTT.

The rearrangement uses TRBV27 and TRBJ1-1, with TRBD1 matching 10 bases. Germline CDR1 reads MNHEY; CDR2 reads SMNVEV (reference sequence). The trim removed 10 bases at V and 11 bases at J, leaving 10 bases unmatched. The CDR3 loop spans 12 amino acids. CDR3 loop: CATRDRGFDAFF. In nucleotides, the CDR3 is TGTGCCACGCGGGACAGGGGATTCGACGCTTTCTTT.

This clone was found a few times. V is TRBV29-1 and J is TRBJ2-3; 11 nucleotides agree with TRBD1. CDR3 size: 17 residues. Per germline, CDR1 SQVTM and CDR2 ANQGSEA. The V and J ends lost 4 bases and 6 bases, in that order; junction bases with no gene match: 15. The CDR3 DNA reads TGCAGCGTTGGCCGCCTGAGGACAGGGGGCCTGGGGGATACGCAGTATTTT. Translation gives CSVGRLRTGGLGDTQYF.

This clone is a singleton in its sample. The chain carries TRBV19 and TRBJ2-7, with D perhaps assigned TRBD1 or TRBD2 (5 bases each). CDR1 is LNHDA and CDR2 is SQIVND in the germline V gene (reference sequence). V lost 3 bases to trimming and J lost 2 bases, with 8 bases between them. This CDR3 is 13 amino acids long. DNA for the CDR3: TGTGCCAGTAGTATCGGGACCCCCTACGAGCAGTACTTC. Amino acids: CASSIGTPYEQYF.

This chain's CDR3 is CASSEGTGGYQPQHF. The CDR3 DNA reads TGTGCCAGCAGTGAAGGGACAGGGGGTTATCAGCCCCAGCATTTT. The chain combines TRBV2 with TRBJ1-5; 10 positions agree with TRBD1. This CDR3 spans 15 amino acids. Trimming cost V 1 base and J 5 bases; bases outside gene matches: 2. The germline V gene has CDR1 SNHLY and CDR2 FYNNEI. Drawing the rest from reference TRBV2 and TRBJ1-5, the complete variable domain is EPEVTQTPSHQVTQMGQEVILRCVPISNHLYFYWYRQILGQKVEFLVSFYNNEISEKSEIFDDQFSVERPDGSNFTLKIRSTKLEDSAMYFCASSEGTGGYQPQHFGDGTRLSIL.